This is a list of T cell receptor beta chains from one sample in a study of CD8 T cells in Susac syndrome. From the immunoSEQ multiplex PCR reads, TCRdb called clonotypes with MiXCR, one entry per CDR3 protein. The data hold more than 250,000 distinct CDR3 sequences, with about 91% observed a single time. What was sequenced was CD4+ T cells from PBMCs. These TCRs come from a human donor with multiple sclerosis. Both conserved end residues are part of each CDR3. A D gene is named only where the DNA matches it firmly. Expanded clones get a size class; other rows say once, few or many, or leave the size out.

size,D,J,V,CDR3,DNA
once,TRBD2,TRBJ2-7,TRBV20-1,CSARASGSLGVYEQYF,TGCAGTGCTAGGGCCAGCGGGAGTTTAGGTGTGTACGAGCAGTACTTC
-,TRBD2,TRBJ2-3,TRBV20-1,CSARDRVSGVFPITDTQYF,TGCAGTGCTAGAGATCGAGTTAGCGGGGTGTTTCCGATAACGGATACGCAGTATTTT
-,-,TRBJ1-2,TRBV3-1,CASSQNPGADYGYTF,TGTGCCAGCAGCCAAAACCCAGGGGCGGACTATGGCTACACCTTC
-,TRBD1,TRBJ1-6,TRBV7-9,CASSAQGKDSPLHF,TGTGCCAGCAGCGCACAGGGGAAGGATTCACCCCTCCACTTT
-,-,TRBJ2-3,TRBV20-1,CSARIRDTQYF,TGCAGTGCTAGGATCCGCGATACGCAGTATTTT
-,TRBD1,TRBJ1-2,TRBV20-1,CSAYTGTGTDGYTF,TGCAGTGCTTACACAGGGACAGGGACGGATGGCTACACCTTC
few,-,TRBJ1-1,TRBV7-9,CASSSPGGTEAFF,TGTGCCAGCAGCTCCCCAGGAGGCACTGAAGCTTTCTTT
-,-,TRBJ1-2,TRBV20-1,CSARRSGNNYGYTF,TGCAGTGCTAGACGGTCCGGGAACAACTATGGCTACACCTTC
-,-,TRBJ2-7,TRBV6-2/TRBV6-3,CASSYKRVSYEQYF,TGTGCCAGCAGTTATAAACGGGTATCCTACGAGCAGTACTTC
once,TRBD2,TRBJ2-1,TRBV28,CASSFPPGRGIREQFF,TGTGCCAGCAGTTTCCCCCCCGGGAGGGGGATAAGAGAGCAGTTCTTC
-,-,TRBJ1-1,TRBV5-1,CASSLEPLPQVAFF,TGCGCCAGCAGCTTGGAGCCACTGCCGCAAGTGGCTTTCTTT
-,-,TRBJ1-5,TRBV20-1,CSARDKGYQPQHF,TGCAGTGCCAGGGACAAGGGTTATCAGCCCCAGCATTTT
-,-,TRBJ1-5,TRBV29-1,CSVVGGSNQPQHF,TGCAGCGTTGTGGGGGGTAGCAATCAGCCCCAGCATTTT
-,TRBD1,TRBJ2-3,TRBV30,CAWRRPGSNDRGYTDTQYF,TGTGCCTGGAGGAGACCCGGTTCGAACGACAGGGGATACACAGATACGCAGTATTTT
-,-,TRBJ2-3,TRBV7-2,CASTSGGDPYTDTQYF,TGTGCCAGCACCAGCGGCGGGGACCCCTACACAGATACGCAGTATTTT
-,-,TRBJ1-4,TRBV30,CAWSGSAREKLFF,TGTGCCTGGAGTGGGTCGGCCCGGGAAAAACTGTTTTTT
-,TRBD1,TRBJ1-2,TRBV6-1,CASSLHYRGQNGYTF,TGTGCCAGCAGTTTACATTACAGGGGTCAGAATGGCTACACCTTC
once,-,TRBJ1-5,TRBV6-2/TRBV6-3,CASHKTGGVSNQPQHF,TGTGCCAGCCATAAAACGGGCGGGGTTAGCAATCAGCCCCAGCATTTT
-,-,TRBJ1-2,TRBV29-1,CSVAQDYGYTF,TGCAGCGTGGCACAGGATTATGGCTACACCTTC
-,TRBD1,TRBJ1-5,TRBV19,CASSVWEGTVNQPQHF,TGTGCCAGTAGTGTTTGGGAAGGGACAGTCAACCAGCCCCAGCATTTT
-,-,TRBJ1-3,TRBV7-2,CASSRSSSGNTIYF,TGTGCCAGCAGCCGCTCAAGCTCTGGAAACACCATATATTTT
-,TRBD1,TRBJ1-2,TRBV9,CASSVGPGQGYGYTF,TGTGCCAGCAGCGTAGGTCCGGGACAGGGCTATGGCTACACCTTC
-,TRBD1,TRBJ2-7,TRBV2,CASSQRTGRTSSEQYF,TGTGCCAGCAGCCAACGGACAGGGAGGACTTCCTCCGAGCAGTACTTC
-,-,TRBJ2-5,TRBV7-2,CASSLFGEETQYF,TGTGCCAGCAGCCTTTTCGGGGAAGAGACCCAGTACTTC
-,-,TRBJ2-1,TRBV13,CASSPQPDRWSYNEQFF,TGTGCCAGCAGCCCCCAGCCGGACCGGTGGTCCTACAATGAGCAGTTCTTC
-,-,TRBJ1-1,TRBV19,CASSIDRNTEAFF,TGTGCCAGTAGTATAGATCGCAACACTGAAGCTTTCTTT
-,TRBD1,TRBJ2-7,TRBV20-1,CSARAIISRTGSYEQYF,TGCAGTGCTAGAGCCATAATCTCCCGGACAGGTTCTTACGAGCAGTACTTC
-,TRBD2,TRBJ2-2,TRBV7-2,CASSLGGGSGGELFF,TGTGCCAGCAGCTTAGGCGGCGGGAGTGGAGGGGAGCTGTTTTTT
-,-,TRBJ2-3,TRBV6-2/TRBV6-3,CAHRAAGTTDTQYF,TGTGCCCACCGGGCGGCGGGGACGACAGATACGCAGTATTTT
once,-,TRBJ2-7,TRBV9,CASGRGEQYF,TGTGCCAGCGGCCGAGGGGAGCAGTACTTC
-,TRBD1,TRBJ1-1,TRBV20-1,CSASTGMNTEAFF,TGCAGTGCTTCGACAGGGATGAACACTGAAGCTTTCTTT
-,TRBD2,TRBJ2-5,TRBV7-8,CASSYGASGGTETQYF,TGTGCCAGCAGCTATGGGGCTAGCGGGGGAACGGAGACCCAGTACTTC
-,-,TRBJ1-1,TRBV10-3,CAISDQDGLTEAFF,TGTGCCATCAGTGACCAAGACGGGCTCACTGAAGCTTTCTTT
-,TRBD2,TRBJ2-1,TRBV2,CAGRSGSSYNEQFF,TGTGCCGGCCGTAGCGGGAGCTCCTACAATGAGCAGTTCTTC
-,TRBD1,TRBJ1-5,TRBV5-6,CASSVRDRVNQPQHF,TGTGCCAGCAGCGTCCGGGACAGGGTGAATCAGCCCCAGCATTTT
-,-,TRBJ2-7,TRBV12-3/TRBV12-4,CASSLRGAPSEQYF,TGTGCCAGCAGTTTACGGGGGGCTCCCAGCGAGCAGTACTTC
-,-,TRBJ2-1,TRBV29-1,CSVDPSGNQQFF,TGCAGCGTTGACCCGAGTGGGAATCAGCAGTTCTTC
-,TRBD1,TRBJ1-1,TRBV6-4,CASTPDRESTEAFF,TGTGCCAGCACCCCGGACAGGGAGAGCACTGAAGCTTTCTTT
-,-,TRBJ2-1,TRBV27,CASSSRQRTQQFF,TGTGCCAGCAGTTCCCGACAGCGGACTCAGCAGTTCTTC
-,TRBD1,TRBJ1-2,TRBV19,CASSTSRDRGDLSGYGYTF,TGTGCCAGTAGTACTTCTAGGGACAGGGGTGACCTGAGCGGCTATGGCTACACCTTC
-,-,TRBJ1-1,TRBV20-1,CSAVHRATGEKAFF,TGCAGTGCTGTTCACCGGGCCACGGGGGAAAAAGCTTTCTTT
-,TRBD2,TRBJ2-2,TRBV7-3,CASSLTPGLAVAGELFF,TGTGCCAGCAGCTTAACTCCCGGACTAGCAGTGGCCGGGGAGCTGTTTTTT
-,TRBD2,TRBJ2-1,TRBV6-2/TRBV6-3,CASSLPGGPYNEQFF,TGTGCCAGCAGTTTGCCGGGAGGCCCCTACAATGAGCAGTTCTTC
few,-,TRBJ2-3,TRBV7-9,CASSLWGTDTQYF,TGTGCCAGCAGCTTGTGGGGCACAGATACGCAGTATTTT
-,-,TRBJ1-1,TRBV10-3,CAISATPLNTEAFF,TGTGCCATCAGTGCCACTCCTCTGAACACTGAAGCTTTCTTT
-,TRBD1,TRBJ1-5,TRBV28,CASSLDRGPGQPQHF,TGTGCCAGCAGTTTAGACAGGGGGCCCGGTCAGCCCCAGCATTTT
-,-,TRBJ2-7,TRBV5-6,CASSLDRRPHEQYF,TGTGCCAGCAGCTTAGACCGTCGACCCCACGAGCAGTACTTC